These T cell receptor beta chains were read from a single sample in a study of blood T cell repertoires in COVID-19. Assay: immunoSEQ multiplex PCR; the TCRdb copy retains only in-frame clones and omits some. The sample yields about 68,000 clones, approximately 85% seen once. Sequences were obtained from peripheral blood. These receptors all stem from a man aged 45-65 years with acute or convalescent COVID-19. Both conserved end residues are part of each CDR3. Fields, in order: clone size, D gene, J gene, V gene, CDR3 DNA, CDR3 protein. D genes are given only for firm matches. The size entry is marked missing in some rows and otherwise reads once, few, many or a size class.

>-|TRBD1|TRBJ1-6|TRBV30
TGTGCCTGGAGTGCGTCCGCAGGGGGCCGCTATTCACCCCTCCACTTT
CAWSASAGGRYSPLHF
>-|TRBD1|TRBJ1-2|TRBV14
TGTGCCAGCAGCCAATCCGGGACAGGGGGCGGCTACACCTTC
CASSQSGTGGGYTF
>-|TRBD1|TRBJ2-7|TRBV18
TGTGCCAGCTCACCTCAGGACAGGGCCAACTACGAGCAGTACTTC
CASSPQDRANYEQYF
>-|-|TRBJ2-2|TRBV5-1
TGCGCCAGCAGCTTGGCGGACAGTAACACCGGGGAGCTGTTTTTT
CASSLADSNTGELFF
>-|-|TRBJ2-1|TRBV21-1
TGTGCCAGCAGCAAGGGGCCGTGGGTTCCTGCCTACAATGAGCAGTTCTTC
CASSKGPWVPAYNEQFF
>-|-|TRBJ1-1|TRBV18
TGTGCCAGCTCTCGGAGCAGGGAAATGTCTGAAGCTTTCTTT
CASSRSREMSEAFF
>-|-|TRBJ2-2|TRBV3-1/TRBV3-2
TGTGCCAGCAGCCAAGATACAGACACCGGGGAGCTGTTTTTT
CASSQDTDTGELFF
>-|-|TRBJ2-5|TRBV11-2
TGTGCCAGCAGGTCTAGCGCGGAGCTGGGGACCCAGTACTTC
CASRSSAELGTQYF
>once|TRBD2|TRBJ2-6|TRBV19
TGTGCCAGTAGTAGGCCTTGGACTAGCCTCTCTGGGGCCAACGTCCTGACTTTC
CASSRPWTSLSGANVLTF
>-|-|TRBJ1-2|TRBV2
TGTGCCAGCAGTGAAGGCAGGAAGACCTATGGCTACACCTTC
CASSEGRKTYGYTF
>-|-|TRBJ1-3|TRBV6-5
TGTGCCAGCAGTTATGGAAGGGGGAAGGCTGGAAACACCATATATTTT
CASSYGRGKAGNTIYF
>once|-|TRBJ1-2|TRBV30
TGTGCCTGGAGGGAGAGCCTCAGGGGAAGCTATGGCTACACCTTC
CAWRESLRGSYGYTF
>-|TRBD1|TRBJ2-1|TRBV7-9
TGTGCCAGCAGCCCGCGGACAGGGCTCGGGGAGCAGTTCTTC
CASSPRTGLGEQFF
>few|-|TRBJ2-2|TRBV10-1
TGCGCCAGCAGTGAAACGGACACCTGGCCCACCGGGGAGCTGTTTTTT
CASSETDTWPTGELFF
>few|-|TRBJ2-1|TRBV6-4
TGTGCCAGCAGTGACGGGAGGAGCTCCTACAATGAGCAGTTCTTC
CASSDGRSSYNEQFF
>-|TRBD1|TRBJ1-2|TRBV6-5
TGTGCCGCCTTCGACAGGGAAAGTGATGGCTACACCTTC
CAAFDRESDGYTF
>once|-|TRBJ2-3|TRBV5-6
TGTGCCAGCAGCTTGAAAACTTATACGCAGTATTTT
CASSLKTYTQYF
>-|-|TRBJ2-3|TRBV9
TGTGCCAGCAGCGTAAATGGGCGTTCAGATACGCAGTATTTT
CASSVNGRSDTQYF
>once|TRBD1|TRBJ2-5|TRBV28
TGTGCCAGCAGTTATCGGACAGGGGATGCGGAGACCCAGTACTTC
CASSYRTGDAETQYF
>-|-|TRBJ1-2|TRBV10-3
TGTGCCATCAGTCGACCGGGAGATGGCTACACCTTC
CAISRPGDGYTF
>-|TRBD2|TRBJ2-3|TRBV7-8
TGTGCCAGCAGCTTAGTTGCTCTCGGGACTAGTTATGATACGCAGTATTTT
CASSLVALGTSYDTQYF
>-|TRBD1|TRBJ2-1|TRBV14
TGTGCCAGCAGCCAAGATGGTTGGACAGGGATTACCAATGAGCAGTTCTTC
CASSQDGWTGITNEQFF
>once|-|TRBJ1-1|TRBV12-3/TRBV12-4
TGTGCCAGCAGTTTCTCCGGGGCTGAAGCTTTCTTT
CASSFSGAEAFF
>-|-|TRBJ1-1|TRBV7-3
TGTGCCAGCAGCCCCGAAGGGGGGAACACTGAAGCTTTCTTT
CASSPEGGNTEAFF
>-|TRBD1|TRBJ1-1|TRBV5-1
TGCGCCAGCAGCCCGACACAGGGGACGAACACTGAAGCTTTCTTT
CASSPTQGTNTEAFF
>-|-|TRBJ1-5|TRBV6-1
TGTGCCAGCAGTGAATTTGGAACGGATCAGGGCAATCAGCCCCAGCATTTT
CASSEFGTDQGNQPQHF
>-|TRBD1|TRBJ2-7|TRBV5-1
TGCGCCAGCGGACTGGGACAGGGAGGGGGCTCCTACGAGCAGTACTTC
CASGLGQGGGSYEQYF
>-|-|TRBJ1-1|TRBV6-6
TGTGCCAGCAGCCGTGGGGGGGCCGAGGTCACTGAAGCTTTCTTT
CASSRGGAEVTEAFF
>-|TRBD1|TRBJ1-1|TRBV5-4
TGTGCCAGCAGCTTGGACAGGGGTAGCGCTGAAGCTTTCTTT
CASSLDRGSAEAFF
>-|TRBD2|TRBJ2-5|TRBV11-1
TGTGCCAGCAGCCTAGCGGGGGGGCTAGAGACCCAGTACTTC
CASSLAGGLETQYF
>-|TRBD1|TRBJ2-2|TRBV6-5
TGTGCCAGCAGGAGGGACAGGAACACCGGGGAGCTGTTTTTT
CASRRDRNTGELFF
>-|TRBD2|TRBJ2-5|TRBV19
TGTGCCAGTAGTATCTGGGGCGGGGGGGCCGTAGAGACCCAGTACTTC
CASSIWGGGAVETQYF
>-|-|TRBJ1-2|TRBV29-1
TGCAGCGTTGAATTTGGAGGTGGGGACTATGGCTACACCTTC
CSVEFGGGDYGYTF
>few|-|TRBJ1-2|TRBV28
TGTGCCAGCGCCCCCCCGGGGGGCGACTTCCGTGGCTACACCTTC
CASAPPGGDFRGYTF
>-|TRBD1|TRBJ2-6|TRBV19
TGTGCCAGTAGTATCTTACGCCCTCAGGGGGCTAGGTATTCGGGGGCCAACGTCCTGACTTTC
CASSILRPQGARYSGANVLTF
>-|-|TRBJ2-3|TRBV5-4
TGTGCCAGCAGCTTGGAGGCAGCGAGGGCAGATACGCAGTATTTT
CASSLEAARADTQYF
>-|-|TRBJ2-5|TRBV9
TGTGCCAGCAGCGTAGAGGCGGGGTGGGAGACCCAGTACTTC
CASSVEAGWETQYF
>-|TRBD1|TRBJ2-5|TRBV2
TGTGCCAGCAGCGACAGGGGCCAAGAGACCCAGTACTTC
CASSDRGQETQYF
>-|TRBD2|TRBJ2-2|TRBV5-1
TGCGCCAGCAGCTACCGCCGCGGACTAGCGGTGAACACCGGGGAGCTGTTTTTT
CASSYRRGLAVNTGELFF
>-|TRBD1|TRBJ1-5|TRBV6-5
TGTGCCAGCAGTCAGGGGGGCAATCAGCCCCAGCATTTT
CASSQGGNQPQHF
>-|-|TRBJ1-4|TRBV15
TGTGCCACCAGCACCTCCCCTAGAGGGCGTGAAAAACTGTTTTTT
CATSTSPRGREKLFF
>-|-|TRBJ1-6|TRBV10-3
TGTGCCGTAACGGACAGTGGTAATTCACCCCTCCACTTT
CAVTDSGNSPLHF
>once|-|TRBJ1-4|TRBV15
TGTGCCACCAGCAGAGATTTCACAGTCGAAAAACTGTTTTTT
CATSRDFTVEKLFF
>-|TRBD2|TRBJ2-2|TRBV11-2
TGTGCCAGCAGCTTAAGTATATGGGCAGGGAGGGCGTATACCGGGGAGCTGTTTTTT
CASSLSIWAGRAYTGELFF
>-|-|TRBJ2-2|TRBV6-4
TGTGCCAGCAGTGACTCTCCAGTAAGGGAGACCGGGGAGCTGTTTTTT
CASSDSPVRETGELFF
>-|TRBD1|TRBJ2-7|TRBV10-2
TGCGCCAGCAGTGAGCCCGGGACAGGGAAATACGAGCAGTACTTC
CASSEPGTGKYEQYF